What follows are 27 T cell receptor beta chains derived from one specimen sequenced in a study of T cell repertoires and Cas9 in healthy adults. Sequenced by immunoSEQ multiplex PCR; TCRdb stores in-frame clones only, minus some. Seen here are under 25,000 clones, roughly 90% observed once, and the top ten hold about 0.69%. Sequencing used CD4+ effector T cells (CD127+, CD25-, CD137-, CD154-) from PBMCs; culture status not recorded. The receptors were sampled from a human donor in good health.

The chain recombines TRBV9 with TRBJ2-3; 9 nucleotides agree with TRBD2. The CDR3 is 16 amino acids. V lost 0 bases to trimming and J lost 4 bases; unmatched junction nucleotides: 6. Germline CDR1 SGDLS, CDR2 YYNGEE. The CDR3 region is CASSVGGGGVADTQYF. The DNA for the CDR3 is TGTGCCAGCAGCGTAGGCGGCGGGGGGGTGGCAGATACGCAGTATTTT.

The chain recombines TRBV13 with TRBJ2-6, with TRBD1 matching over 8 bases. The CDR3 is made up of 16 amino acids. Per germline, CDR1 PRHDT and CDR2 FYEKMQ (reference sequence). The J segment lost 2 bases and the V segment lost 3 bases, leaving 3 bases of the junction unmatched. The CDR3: CASSFGQGAGANVLTF. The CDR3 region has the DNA TGTGCCAGCAGCTTCGGACAGGGCGCTGGGGCCAACGTCCTGACTTTC.

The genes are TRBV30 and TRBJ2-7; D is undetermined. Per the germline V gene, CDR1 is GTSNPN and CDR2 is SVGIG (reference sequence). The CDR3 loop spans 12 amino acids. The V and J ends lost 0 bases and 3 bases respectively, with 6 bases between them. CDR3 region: CAWSVTNYEQYF. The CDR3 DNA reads TGTGCCTGGAGTGTAACCAACTACGAGCAGTACTTC.

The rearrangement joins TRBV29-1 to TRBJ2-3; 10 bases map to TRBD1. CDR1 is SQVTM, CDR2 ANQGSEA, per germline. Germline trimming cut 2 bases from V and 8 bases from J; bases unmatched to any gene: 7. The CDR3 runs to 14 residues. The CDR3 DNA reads TGCAGCGTTGAACTGACAGGGGGCTCCGGTACGCAGTATTTT. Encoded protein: CSVELTGGSGTQYF.

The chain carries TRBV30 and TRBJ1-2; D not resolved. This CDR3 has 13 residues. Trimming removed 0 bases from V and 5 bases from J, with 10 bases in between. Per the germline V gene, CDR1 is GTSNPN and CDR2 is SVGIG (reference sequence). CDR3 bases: TGTGCCTGGAGTGTACTCGAGCTGTATGGCTACACCTTC. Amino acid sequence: CAWSVLELYGYTF.

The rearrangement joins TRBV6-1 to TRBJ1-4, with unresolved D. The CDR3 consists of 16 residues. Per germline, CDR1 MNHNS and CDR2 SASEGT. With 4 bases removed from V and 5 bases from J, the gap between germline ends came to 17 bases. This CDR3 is CASSAPLGRPNEKLFF. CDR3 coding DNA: TGTGCCAGCAGTGCCCCACTTGGCAGGCCGAATGAAAAACTGTTTTTT.

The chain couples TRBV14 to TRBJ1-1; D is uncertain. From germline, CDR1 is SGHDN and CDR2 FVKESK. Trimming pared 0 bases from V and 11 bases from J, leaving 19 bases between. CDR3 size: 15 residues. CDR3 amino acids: CASSQDIGRHSAAFF. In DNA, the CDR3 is TGTGCCAGCAGCCAAGATATAGGTCGTCACAGTGCGGCTTTCTTT.

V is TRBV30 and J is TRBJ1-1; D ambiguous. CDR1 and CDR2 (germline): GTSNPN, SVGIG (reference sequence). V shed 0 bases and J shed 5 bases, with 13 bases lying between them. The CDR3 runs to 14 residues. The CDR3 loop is CAWSVFAGGTEAFF. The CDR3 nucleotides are TGTGCCTGGAGTGTATTCGCAGGAGGGACTGAAGCTTTCTTT.

The CDR3 here is CASSPLDRGEDTEAFF. CDR3 nucleotides: TGTGCCAGCTCACCATTAGACAGGGGGGAAGACACTGAAGCTTTCTTT. The J gene is TRBJ1-1, the V gene TRBV18; 9 positions agree with TRBD1. The J segment lost 3 bases and the V segment lost 2 bases, leaving 7 bases of the junction unmatched. CDR3 size: 16 residues. Germline V gene data show CDR1 as KGHSH and CDR2 as LQKENI.

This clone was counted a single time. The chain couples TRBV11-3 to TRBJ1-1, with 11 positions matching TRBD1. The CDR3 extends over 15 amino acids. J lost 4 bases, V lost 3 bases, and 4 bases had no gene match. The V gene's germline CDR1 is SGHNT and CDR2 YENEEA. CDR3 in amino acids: CASSLGTGGRTEAFF. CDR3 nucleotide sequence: TGTGCCAGCAGCTTGGGGACAGGGGGTCGCACTGAAGCTTTCTTT.

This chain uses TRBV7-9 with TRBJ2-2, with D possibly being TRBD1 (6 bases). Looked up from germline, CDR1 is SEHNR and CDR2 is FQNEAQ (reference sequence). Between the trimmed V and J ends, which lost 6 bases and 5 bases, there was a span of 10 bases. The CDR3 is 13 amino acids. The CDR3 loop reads CASRQTGTGELFF. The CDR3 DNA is TGTGCCAGCAGACAAACAGGGACCGGGGAGCTGTTTTTT.

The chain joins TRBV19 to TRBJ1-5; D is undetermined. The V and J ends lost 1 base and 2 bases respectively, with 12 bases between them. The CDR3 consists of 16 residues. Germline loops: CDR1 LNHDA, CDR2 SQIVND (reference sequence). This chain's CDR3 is CASSIGGITGNQPQHF. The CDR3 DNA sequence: TGTGCCAGTAGTATAGGAGGGATTACAGGCAATCAGCCCCAGCATTTT. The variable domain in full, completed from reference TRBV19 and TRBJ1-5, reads DGGITQSPKYLFRKEGQNVTLSCEQNLNHDAMYWYRQDPGQGLRLIYYSQIVNDFQKGDIAEGYSVSREKKESFPLTVTSAQKNPTAFYLCASSIGGITGNQPQHFGDGTRLSIL.

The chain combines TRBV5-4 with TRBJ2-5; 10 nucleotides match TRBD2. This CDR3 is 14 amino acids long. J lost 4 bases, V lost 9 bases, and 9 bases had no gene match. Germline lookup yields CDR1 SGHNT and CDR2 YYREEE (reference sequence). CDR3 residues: CAMKAGGPLETQYF. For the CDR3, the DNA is TGTGCCATGAAAGCGGGGGGGCCCTTAGAGACCCAGTACTTC.

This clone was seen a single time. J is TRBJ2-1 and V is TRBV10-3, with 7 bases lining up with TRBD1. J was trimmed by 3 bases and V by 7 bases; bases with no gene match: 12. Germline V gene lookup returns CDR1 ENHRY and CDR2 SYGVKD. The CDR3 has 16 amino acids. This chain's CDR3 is CAINQGVGEYYNEQFF. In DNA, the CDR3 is TGTGCCATCAATCAGGGGGTCGGGGAATACTACAATGAGCAGTTCTTC.

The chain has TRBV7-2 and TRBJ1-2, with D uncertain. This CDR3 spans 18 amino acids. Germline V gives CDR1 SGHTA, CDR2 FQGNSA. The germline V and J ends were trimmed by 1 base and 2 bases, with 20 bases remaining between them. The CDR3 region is CASSLVFDRRLANYGYTF. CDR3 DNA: TGTGCCAGCAGCTTAGTTTTCGATCGACGCTTAGCGAACTATGGCTACACCTTC.

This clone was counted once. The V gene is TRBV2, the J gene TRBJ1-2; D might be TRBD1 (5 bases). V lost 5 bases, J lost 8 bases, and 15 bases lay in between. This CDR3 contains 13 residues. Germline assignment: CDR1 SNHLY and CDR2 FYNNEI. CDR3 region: CASSSGTAGGYTF. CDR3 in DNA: TGTGCCAGCAGTTCTGGGACGGCCGGGGGCTACACCTTC.

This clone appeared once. CDR3 coding DNA: TGTGCCAGCAGCCCGAGAATACGGAGATCGCGGGAGCAGTACTTC. Translating gives CASSPRIRRSREQYF. V usage is TRBV7-9 and J usage is TRBJ2-7; D is undetermined. The CDR3 totals 15 residues. The V end lost 5 bases, the J end lost 7 bases, and 21 bases lay between the germline ends. The germline V gene encodes CDR1 SEHNR and CDR2 FQNEAQ (reference sequence).

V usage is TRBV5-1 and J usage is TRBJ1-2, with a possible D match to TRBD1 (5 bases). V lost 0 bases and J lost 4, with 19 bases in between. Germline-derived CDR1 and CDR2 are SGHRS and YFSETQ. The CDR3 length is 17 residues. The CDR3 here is CASSLEYSRRGGYGYTF. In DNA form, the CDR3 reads TGCGCCAGCAGCTTGGAGTATTCCCGTCGGGGGGGCTATGGCTACACCTTC.

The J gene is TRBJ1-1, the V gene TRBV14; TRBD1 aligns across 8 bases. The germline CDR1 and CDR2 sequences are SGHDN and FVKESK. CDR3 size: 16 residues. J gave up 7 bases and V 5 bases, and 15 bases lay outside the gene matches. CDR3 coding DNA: TGTGCCAGCAGCAAGGGACGCACCCCAGGGGGCGGTGAAGCTTTCTTT. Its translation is CASSKGRTPGGGEAFF.

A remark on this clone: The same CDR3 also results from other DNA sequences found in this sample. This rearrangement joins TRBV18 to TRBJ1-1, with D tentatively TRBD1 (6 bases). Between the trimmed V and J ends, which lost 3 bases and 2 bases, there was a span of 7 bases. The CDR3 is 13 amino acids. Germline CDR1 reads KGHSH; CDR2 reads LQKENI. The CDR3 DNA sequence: TGTGCCAGCTCACCGGGGGGCAACACTGAAGCTTTCTTT. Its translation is CASSPGGNTEAFF.

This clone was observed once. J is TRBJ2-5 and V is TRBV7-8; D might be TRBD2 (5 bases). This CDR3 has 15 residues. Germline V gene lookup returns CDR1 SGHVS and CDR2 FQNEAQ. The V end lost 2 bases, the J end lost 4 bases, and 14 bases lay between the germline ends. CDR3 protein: CASSLTRLGRETQYF. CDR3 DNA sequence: TGTGCCAGCAGCTTAACTCGTTTGGGGAGAGAGACCCAGTACTTC.

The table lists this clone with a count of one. CDR3 residues: CASSQGQVGSSYNEQFF. The DNA for the CDR3 is TGCGCCAGCAGCCAAGGGCAGGTGGGTAGCTCCTACAATGAGCAGTTCTTC. The chain combines TRBV4-1 with TRBJ2-1; D remains unclear. V gave up 1 base and J gave up 0 bases, with 13 bases separating them. The CDR3 is 17 residues long. Germline V gene sequence: CDR1 MGHRA, CDR2 YSYEKL.

This CDR3 reads CASTPHGGSLNEQYF. The DNA of the CDR3 is TGTGCCAGCACCCCTCATGGGGGCTCTTTAAACGAGCAGTACTTC. The chain is built from TRBV7-2 and TRBJ2-7; possibly TRBD1 for D (6 bases). Trimming stripped 7 bases from V and 5 bases from J, with 21 bases between. Looked up from germline, CDR1 is SGHTA and CDR2 is FQGNSA. The CDR3 covers 15 residues.

CDR3 in amino acids: CASRTGQGFTNSPLHF. Written as DNA, the CDR3 is TGTGCCAGTAGGACCGGACAGGGGTTTACGAATTCACCCCTCCACTTT. The genes are TRBV19 and TRBJ1-6; 9 bases are a match to TRBD1. The length of the CDR3 is 16 residues. The ends lost 6 bases at V and 7 bases at J; junction bases unmatched: 10. The germline gives CDR1 LNHDA, CDR2 SQIVND (reference sequence).

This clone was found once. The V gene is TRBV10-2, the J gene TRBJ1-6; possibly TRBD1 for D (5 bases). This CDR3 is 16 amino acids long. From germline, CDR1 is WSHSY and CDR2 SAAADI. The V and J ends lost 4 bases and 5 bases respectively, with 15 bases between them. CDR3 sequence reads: CASSGQGEWDNSPLHF. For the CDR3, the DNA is TGCGCCAGCAGTGGGCAGGGAGAATGGGATAATTCACCCCTCCACTTT.

CDR3 in DNA: TGTGCCAGCAGCTTGGTGGGGAACACTGAAGCTTTCTTT. Its translation: CASSLVGNTEAFF. This chain links TRBV7-9 with TRBJ1-1; unclear D gene. The germline V gene encodes CDR1 SEHNR and CDR2 FQNEAQ (reference sequence). This CDR3 contains 13 residues. V lost 3 bases to trimming and J lost 1 base, with 6 bases between them.

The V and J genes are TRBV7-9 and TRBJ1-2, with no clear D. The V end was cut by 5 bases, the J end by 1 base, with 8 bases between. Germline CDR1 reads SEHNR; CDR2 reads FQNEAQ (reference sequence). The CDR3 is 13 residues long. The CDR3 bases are TGTGCCAGCAGCAGCGAAGTTAACTATGGCTACACCTTC. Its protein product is CASSSEVNYGYTF.